This T cell receptor (beta chain) was captured in a study of blood T cell repertoires in COVID-19. Germline CDR1 reads SGDLS; CDR2 reads YYNGEE. This CDR3 spans 16 amino acids. V was pared by 0 bases and J by 2 bases, with 5 bases of the junction left unmatched. Assay used: immunoSEQ multiplex PCR; TCRdb lists only in-frame clones, some missing. This table has over 120,000 clones, over 70% appearing once. The chain recombines TRBV9 with TRBJ2-7, with 10 bases aligning to TRBD1. The sample taken for sequencing was peripheral blood. The TCR was taken from a man over 45 who had recovered from COVID-19. DNA for the CDR3: TGTGCCAGCAGCGTAGAGGTGGGGACAGGGGCCTACGAGCAGTACTTC. It specifies CASSVEVGTGAYEQYF.